Shown below are 4 T cell receptor beta chains from a single sample sequenced in a study of cytomegalovirus exposure and HLA in healthy donors. PCR amplification relied on 60 Vbeta primers (plus 13 Jbeta primers). This table comes from immunoSEQ multiplex PCR, and its TCRdb copy is limited to in-frame clones, with some not included. Of fewer than 65,000 clones in the sample, approximately 87% were seen once. The sequenced material came from PBMCs. All receptors derive from a man aged 18 to 30 in good health and CMV-seronegative.

CDR3 protein: CASSPDSFNQPQHF. The CDR3 DNA sequence: TGTGCCAGCAGCCCGGACAGCTTCAATCAGCCCCAGCATTTT. The gene calls are TRBV9 and TRBJ1-5, with D possibly TRBD1 on 6 matching bases. The CDR3 consists of 14 residues. V was clipped by 4 bases and J by 3 bases, with 11 bases between them. The germline gives CDR1 SGDLS, CDR2 YYNGEE.

This clone showed up just once. The chain recombines TRBV27 with TRBJ2-5, with 11 positions matching TRBD2. CDR3 length: 14 residues. The V gene end was trimmed by 3 bases and the J gene end by 4 bases; junction bases not matched to a gene: 1. The germline V gene encodes CDR1 MNHEY and CDR2 SMNVEV (reference sequence). Written as DNA, the CDR3 is TGTGCCAGCAGTTTCGGACTAGCGGGAGAGACCCAGTACTTC. It encodes CASSFGLAGETQYF.

CDR3 nucleotides: TGTGCCAGCCTAAGACAGGGAACTTCACCCCTCCACTTT. Its protein is CASLRQGTSPLHF. V gene TRBV13 combines with J gene TRBJ1-6; 7 bases map to TRBD1. This CDR3 is 13 amino acids long. V lost 8 bases and J lost 9; bases outside the gene matches: 7. The germline gives CDR1 PRHDT, CDR2 FYEKMQ (reference sequence).

The chain has TRBV28 and TRBJ2-1; 10 nucleotides line up with TRBD1. Germline values: CDR1 MDHEN, CDR2 SYDVKM. The CDR3 has 17 residues. Germline trimming cut 7 bases from V and 2 bases from J; bases unmatched to any gene: 11. Here the CDR3 reads CASNTPRTGGTYNEQFF. As DNA, the CDR3 is TGTGCCAGCAACACTCCGCGGACAGGGGGTACCTACAATGAGCAGTTCTTC.